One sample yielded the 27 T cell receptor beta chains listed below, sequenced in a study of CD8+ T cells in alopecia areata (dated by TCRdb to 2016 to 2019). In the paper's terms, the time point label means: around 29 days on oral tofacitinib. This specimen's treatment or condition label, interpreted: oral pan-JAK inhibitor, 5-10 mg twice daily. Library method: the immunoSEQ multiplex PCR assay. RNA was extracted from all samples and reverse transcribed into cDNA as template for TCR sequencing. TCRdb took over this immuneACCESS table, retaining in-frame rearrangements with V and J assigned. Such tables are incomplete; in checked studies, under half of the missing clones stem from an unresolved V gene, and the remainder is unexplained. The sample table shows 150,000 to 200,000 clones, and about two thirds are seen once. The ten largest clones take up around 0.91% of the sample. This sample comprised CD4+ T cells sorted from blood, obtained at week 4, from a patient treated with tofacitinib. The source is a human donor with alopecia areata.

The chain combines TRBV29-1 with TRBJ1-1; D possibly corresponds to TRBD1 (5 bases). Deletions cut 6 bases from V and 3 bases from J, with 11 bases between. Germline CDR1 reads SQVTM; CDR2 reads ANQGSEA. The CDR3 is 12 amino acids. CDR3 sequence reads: CSVNRGDTEAFF. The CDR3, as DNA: TGCAGCGTCAACAGAGGGGACACTGAAGCTTTCTTT.

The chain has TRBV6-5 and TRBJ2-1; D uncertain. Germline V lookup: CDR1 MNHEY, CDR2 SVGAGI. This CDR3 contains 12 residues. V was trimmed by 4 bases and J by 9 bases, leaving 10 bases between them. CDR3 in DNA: TGTGCCAGCAGTTGGGGTTTAGGTGAGCAGTTCTTC. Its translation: CASSWGLGEQFF.

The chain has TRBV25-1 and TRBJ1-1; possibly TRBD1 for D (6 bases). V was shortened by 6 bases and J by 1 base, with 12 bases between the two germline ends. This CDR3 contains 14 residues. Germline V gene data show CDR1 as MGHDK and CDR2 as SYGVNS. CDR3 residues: CASRVGGGNTEAFF. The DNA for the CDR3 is TGTGCCAGCAGAGTTGGGGGCGGGAACACTGAAGCTTTCTTT.

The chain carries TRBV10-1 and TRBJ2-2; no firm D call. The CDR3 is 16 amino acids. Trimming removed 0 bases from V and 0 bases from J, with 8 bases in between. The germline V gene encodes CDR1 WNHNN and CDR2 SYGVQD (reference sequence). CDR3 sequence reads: CASSESVTTNTGELFF. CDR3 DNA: TGCGCCAGCAGTGAGTCTGTGACAACGAACACCGGGGAGCTGTTTTTT.

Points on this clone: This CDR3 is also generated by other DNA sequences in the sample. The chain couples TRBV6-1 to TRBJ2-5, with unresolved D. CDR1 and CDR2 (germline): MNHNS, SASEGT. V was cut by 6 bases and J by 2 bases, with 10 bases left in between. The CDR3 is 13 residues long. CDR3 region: CASSQDYQETQYF. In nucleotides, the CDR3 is TGTGCCAGCAGCCAAGATTATCAAGAGACCCAGTACTTC.

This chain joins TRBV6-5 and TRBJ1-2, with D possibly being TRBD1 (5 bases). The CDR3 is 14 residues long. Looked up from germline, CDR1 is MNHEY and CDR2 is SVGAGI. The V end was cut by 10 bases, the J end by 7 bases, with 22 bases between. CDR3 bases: TGTGCCACCGCGCGCCTCAGGGTGAGGAGTGGCTACACCTTC. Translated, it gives CATARLRVRSGYTF.

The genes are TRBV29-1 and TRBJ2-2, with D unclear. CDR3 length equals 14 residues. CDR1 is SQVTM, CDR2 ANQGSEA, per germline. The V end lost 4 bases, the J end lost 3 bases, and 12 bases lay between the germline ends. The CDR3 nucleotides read TGCAGCGTTGTTTTCCAGAGACACACCGGGGAGCTGTTTTTT. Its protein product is CSVVFQRHTGELFF.

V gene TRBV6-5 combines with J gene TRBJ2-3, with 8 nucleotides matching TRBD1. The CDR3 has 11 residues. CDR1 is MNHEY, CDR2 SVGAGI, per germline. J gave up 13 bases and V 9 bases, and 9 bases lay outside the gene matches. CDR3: CASRETGAEYF. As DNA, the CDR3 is TGTGCCAGTAGAGAGACAGGGGCCGAGTATTTT.

The CDR3 nucleotides read TGTGCCTGGGGCTCCGGGACAGGGCGTTTAAGGGAGCAGTACTTC. Translation: CAWGSGTGRLREQYF. The J gene is TRBJ2-7, the V gene TRBV30; 9 nucleotides agree with TRBD1. The ends lost 5 bases at V and 7 bases at J; junction bases unmatched: 15. Germline V gives CDR1 GTSNPN, CDR2 SVGIG (reference sequence). CDR3 length: 15 amino acids.

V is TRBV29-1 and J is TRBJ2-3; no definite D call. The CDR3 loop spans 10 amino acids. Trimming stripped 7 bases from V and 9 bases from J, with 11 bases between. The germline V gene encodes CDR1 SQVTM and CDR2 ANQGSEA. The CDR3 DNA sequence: TGCAGCGCCCAGAGGCAGACGCAGTATTTT. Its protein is CSAQRQTQYF.

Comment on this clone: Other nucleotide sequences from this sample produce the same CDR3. In DNA form, the CDR3 reads TGTGCCTGGAGTGTACTGGGCAATCAGCCCCAGCATTTT. Its translation is CAWSVLGNQPQHF. The chain has TRBV30 and TRBJ1-5; the D is unclear. V was clipped by 0 bases and J by 2 bases, with 5 bases between them. CDR3 length: 13 amino acids. The germline V gene encodes CDR1 GTSNPN and CDR2 SVGIG (reference sequence).

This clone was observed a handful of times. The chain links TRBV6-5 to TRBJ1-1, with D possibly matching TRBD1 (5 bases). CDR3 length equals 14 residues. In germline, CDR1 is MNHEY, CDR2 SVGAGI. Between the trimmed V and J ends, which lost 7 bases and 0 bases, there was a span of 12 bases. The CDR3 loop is CASNHGQLNTEAFF. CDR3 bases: TGTGCCAGCAACCACGGACAATTGAACACTGAAGCTTTCTTT.

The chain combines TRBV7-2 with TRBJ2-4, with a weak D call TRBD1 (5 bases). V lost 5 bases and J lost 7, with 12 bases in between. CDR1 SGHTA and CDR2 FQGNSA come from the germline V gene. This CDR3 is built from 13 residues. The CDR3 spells CASSPTVVNIQYF. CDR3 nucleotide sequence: TGTGCCAGCAGCCCGACAGTCGTGAACATTCAGTACTTC. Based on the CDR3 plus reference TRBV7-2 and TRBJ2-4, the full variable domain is GAGVSQSPSNKVTEKGKDVELRCDPISGHTALYWYRQSLGQGLEFLIYFQGNSAPDKSGLPSDRFSAERTGGSVSTLTIQRTQQEDSAVYLCASSPTVVNIQYFGAGTRLSVL.

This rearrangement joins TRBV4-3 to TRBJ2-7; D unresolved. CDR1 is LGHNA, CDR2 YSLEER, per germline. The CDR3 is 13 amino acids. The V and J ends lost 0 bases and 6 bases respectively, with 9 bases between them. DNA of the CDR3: TGCGCCAGCAGCCAAGAGCCGGCCACCGAGCAGTACTTC. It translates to CASSQEPATEQYF.

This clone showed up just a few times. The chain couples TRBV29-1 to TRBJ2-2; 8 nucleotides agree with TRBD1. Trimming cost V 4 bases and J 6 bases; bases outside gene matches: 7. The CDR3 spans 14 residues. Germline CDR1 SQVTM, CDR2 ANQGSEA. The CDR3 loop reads CSVADRGSSGELFF. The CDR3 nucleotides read TGCAGCGTTGCAGACAGGGGTTCATCCGGGGAGCTGTTTTTT.

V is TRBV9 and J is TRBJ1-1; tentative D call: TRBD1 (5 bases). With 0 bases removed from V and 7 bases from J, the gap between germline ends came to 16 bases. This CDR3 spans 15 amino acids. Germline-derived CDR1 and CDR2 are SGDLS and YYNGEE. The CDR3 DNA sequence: TGTGCCAGCAGCGTAGCTGTCGGTTTTGGGGGTGAAGCTTTCTTT. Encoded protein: CASSVAVGFGGEAFF. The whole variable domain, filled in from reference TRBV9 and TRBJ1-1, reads DSGVTQTPKHLITATGQRVTLRCSPRSGDLSVYWYQQSLDQGLQFLIQYYNGEERAKGNILERFSAQQFPDLHSELNLSSLELGDSALYFCASSVAVGFGGEAFFGQGTRLTVV.

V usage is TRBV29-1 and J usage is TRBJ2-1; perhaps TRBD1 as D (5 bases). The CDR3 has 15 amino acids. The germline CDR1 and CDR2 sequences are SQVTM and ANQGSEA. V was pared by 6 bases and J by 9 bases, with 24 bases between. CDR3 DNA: TGCAGCGTCCGACGCCTGGACATTAAAAGCTTTGAGCAGTTCTTC. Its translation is CSVRRLDIKSFEQFF.

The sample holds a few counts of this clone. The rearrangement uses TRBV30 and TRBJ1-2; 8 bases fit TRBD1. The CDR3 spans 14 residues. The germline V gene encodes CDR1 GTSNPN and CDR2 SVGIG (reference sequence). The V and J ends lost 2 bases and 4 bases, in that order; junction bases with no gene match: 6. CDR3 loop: CAWSPTGGVYGYTF. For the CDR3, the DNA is TGTGCCTGGAGTCCCACAGGGGGAGTCTATGGCTACACCTTC.

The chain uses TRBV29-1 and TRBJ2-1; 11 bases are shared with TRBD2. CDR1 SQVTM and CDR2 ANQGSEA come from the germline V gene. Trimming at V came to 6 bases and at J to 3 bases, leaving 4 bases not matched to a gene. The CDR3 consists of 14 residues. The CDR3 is CSVLAGGFYNEQFF. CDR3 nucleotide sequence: TGCAGCGTGCTAGCGGGGGGTTTCTACAATGAGCAGTTCTTC.

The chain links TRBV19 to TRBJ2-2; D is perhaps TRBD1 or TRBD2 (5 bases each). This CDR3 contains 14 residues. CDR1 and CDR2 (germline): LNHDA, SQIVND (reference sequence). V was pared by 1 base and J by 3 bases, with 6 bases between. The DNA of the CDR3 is TGTGCCAGTAGTATAGGGGACGACACCGGGGAGCTGTTTTTT. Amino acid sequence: CASSIGDDTGELFF.

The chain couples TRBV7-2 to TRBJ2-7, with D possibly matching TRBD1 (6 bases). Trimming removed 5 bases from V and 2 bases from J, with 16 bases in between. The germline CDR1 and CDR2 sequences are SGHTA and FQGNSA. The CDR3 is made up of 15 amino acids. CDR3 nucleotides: TGTGCCAGCAGCCCTCCCGGGACATTACCCTACGAGCAGTACTTC. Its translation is CASSPPGTLPYEQYF. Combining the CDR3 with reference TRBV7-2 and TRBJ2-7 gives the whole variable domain GAGVSQSPSNKVTEKGKDVELRCDPISGHTALYWYRQSLGQGLEFLIYFQGNSAPDKSGLPSDRFSAERTGGSVSTLTIQRTQQEDSAVYLCASSPPGTLPYEQYFGPGTRLTVT.

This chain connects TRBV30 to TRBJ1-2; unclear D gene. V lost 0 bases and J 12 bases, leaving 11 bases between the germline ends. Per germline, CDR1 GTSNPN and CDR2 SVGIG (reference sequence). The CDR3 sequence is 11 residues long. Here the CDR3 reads CAWSVLGIHTF. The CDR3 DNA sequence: TGTGCCTGGAGTGTTTTAGGCATCCACACCTTC.

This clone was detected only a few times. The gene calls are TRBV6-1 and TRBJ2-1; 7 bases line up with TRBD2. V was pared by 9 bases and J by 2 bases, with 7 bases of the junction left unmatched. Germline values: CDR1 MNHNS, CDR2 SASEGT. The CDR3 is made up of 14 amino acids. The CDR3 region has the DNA TGTGCCAGTGAAGCGGGGACCACCTACAATGAGCAGTTCTTC. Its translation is CASEAGTTYNEQFF.

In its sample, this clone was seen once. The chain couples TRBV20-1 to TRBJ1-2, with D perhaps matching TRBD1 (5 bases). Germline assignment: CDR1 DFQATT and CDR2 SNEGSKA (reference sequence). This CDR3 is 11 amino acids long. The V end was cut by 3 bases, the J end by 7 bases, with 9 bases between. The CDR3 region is CSARFRAGYTF. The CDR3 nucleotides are TGCAGTGCTAGGTTCAGGGCTGGCTACACCTTC.

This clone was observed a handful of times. CDR3 sequence: CSATGDRESTIYF. CDR3 coding DNA: TGCAGCGCCACGGGGGACAGGGAAAGTACCATATATTTT. The chain recombines TRBV29-1 with TRBJ1-3; 9 nucleotides line up with TRBD1. J gave up 10 bases and V 7 bases, and 11 bases lay outside the gene matches. Germline CDR1 SQVTM, CDR2 ANQGSEA. The CDR3 length is 13 residues.

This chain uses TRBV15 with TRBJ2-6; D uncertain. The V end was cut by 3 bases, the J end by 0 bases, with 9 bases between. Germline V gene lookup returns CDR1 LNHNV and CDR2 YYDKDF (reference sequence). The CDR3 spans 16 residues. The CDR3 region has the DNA TGTGCCACCAGCAGGGGTGGGGTCTCTGGGGCCAACGTCCTGACTTTC. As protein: CATSRGGVSGANVLTF.

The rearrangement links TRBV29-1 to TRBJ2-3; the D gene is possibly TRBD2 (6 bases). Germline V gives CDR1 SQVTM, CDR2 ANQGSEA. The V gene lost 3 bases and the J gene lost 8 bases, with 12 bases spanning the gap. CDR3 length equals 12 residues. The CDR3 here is CSVEWGAGTQYF. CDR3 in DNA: TGCAGCGTTGAGTGGGGAGCGGGTACGCAGTATTTT.